Sequencing of this TCR beta chain was carried out in a study of shared clonotypes between healthy human individuals. Study context: The people who gave samples were two women and three men aged 18 to 49. Study-wide results and limits: Sorted-subset sequencing, rarefaction showed, was incomplete despite large depth.

As regards this clone: Its specificity is not known.

This CDR3 contains 12 residues. Germline-derived CDR1 and CDR2 are GTSNPN and SVGIG (reference sequence). The V end lost 8 bases, the J end lost 2 bases, and 12 bases lay between the germline ends. Sequencing used immunoSEQ multiplex PCR; TCRdb keeps in-frame clones, though not all of them. The sample yields about 2 million clones, 85% to 95% seen once. The clonotype originates from a man aged 18 to 30 in good health. Sequencing was performed on naive CD4+ T cells sorted from blood. Subset denoted: CD45RA+ positively selected. This sequence joins TRBV30 and TRBJ1-2; no reliable D call. The CDR3 loop reads CASWRYNYGYTF. The CDR3 DNA is TGTGCCAGTTGGAGATACAACTATGGCTACACCTTC.